A selection of T cell receptor beta chains follows, all from one sample in a study of blood T cell repertoires in COVID-19. Clones were read by immunoSEQ multiplex PCR, and TCRdb kept only the in-frame ones, dropping some. This sample yields approximately 230,000 clones, of which 80% to 90% are seen a single time; around 4% belongs to the top ten. Specimen: PBMCs or T cells enriched from blood (not recorded which). Receptor source: a woman in her 30s who had recovered from COVID-19. The CDR3 runs from the conserved cysteine through the conserved F or W. The D gene is left open where the match is weak. Part of the rows lack a size; the others show once, few, many or a class for expanded clones.

D gene	clone size	V gene	J gene	CDR3 DNA	CDR3 protein
TRBD1	-	TRBV14	TRBJ1-5	TGTGCCAGCAGCCAAGATTTTGTACAGGGGGCCTTTAATCAGCCCCAGCATTTT	CASSQDFVQGAFNQPQHF
-	-	TRBV20-1	TRBJ2-7	TGCAGTGCTAGTTTTGCCAGCTTAGCGTACGAGCAGTACTTC	CSASFASLAYEQYF
-	-	TRBV11-2	TRBJ1-4	TGTGCCAGCAGTCCGGTGGAGGGGTTCAGTTGGGGAAAACTGTTTTTT	CASSPVEGFSWGKLFF
TRBD2	-	TRBV30	TRBJ2-1	TGTGCCTGGGGGACTAGCGGGGGGGCTGAGCAGTTCTTC	CAWGTSGGAEQFF
-	-	TRBV11-2	TRBJ2-3	TGTGCCAGCAGCTTAAGTGGTGGAGAGCCAGATACGCAGTATTTT	CASSLSGGEPDTQYF
TRBD1	-	TRBV5-4	TRBJ1-4	TGTGCCAGCAGCTTGCGACAGGGGGATCGAGAAAAACTGTTTTTT	CASSLRQGDREKLFF
-	-	TRBV30	TRBJ1-1	TGTGCCTGGATCCCGGACAGGAACACTGAAGCTTTCTTT	CAWIPDRNTEAFF
TRBD2	-	TRBV6-5	TRBJ2-1	TGTGCCAGCAGTCTAGCGGAATTCAATGAGCAGTTCTTC	CASSLAEFNEQFF
TRBD1	-	TRBV9	TRBJ2-2	TGTGCCAGCAGCGACCTAGGGACAGCCGGGGAGCTGTTTTTT	CASSDLGTAGELFF
TRBD2	-	TRBV3-1/TRBV3-2	TRBJ2-3	TGTGCCAGCAGCCAAGGTAGCGGGATCCGCACAGATACGCAGTATTTT	CASSQGSGIRTDTQYF
TRBD1	-	TRBV7-8	TRBJ1-6	TGTGCCAGCAGCTTGGGACAGGGCGGTTCACCCCTCCACTTT	CASSLGQGGSPLHF
-	-	TRBV3-1/TRBV3-2	TRBJ1-2	TGTGCCAGCAACCACGGGGAAAACTATGGCTACACCTTC	CASNHGENYGYTF
TRBD1	-	TRBV30	TRBJ2-7	TGTGCCTGGATACCCAGGGGGCGGTTCTACGAGCAGTACTTC	CAWIPRGRFYEQYF
TRBD2	-	TRBV7-2	TRBJ2-5	TGTGCCAGCAGCGCCCAACTAGCGGGATCAGAGACCCAGTACTTC	CASSAQLAGSETQYF
-	few	TRBV19	TRBJ2-1	TGTGCCAGTAGCTTCGGCTACAATGAGCAGTTCTTC	CASSFGYNEQFF
-	-	TRBV7-2	TRBJ1-3	TGTGCCAGCAGCTCGCGGATTAGCTCTGGAAACACCATATATTTT	CASSSRISSGNTIYF
TRBD1	-	TRBV6-5	TRBJ1-2	TGTGCCAGCAAACCGGACAGGGACCTCTATGGCTACACCTTC	CASKPDRDLYGYTF
-	-	TRBV3-1/TRBV3-2	TRBJ2-2	TGTGCCAGCAGCCAATGGGACACGAACACCGGGGAGCTGTTTTTT	CASSQWDTNTGELFF
TRBD1	-	TRBV5-1	TRBJ1-4	TGCGCCAGCAGCTTGACGGGACAGACTAATGAAAAACTGTTTTTT	CASSLTGQTNEKLFF
-	-	TRBV7-8	TRBJ1-1	TGTGCCAGCAGGAAGACAGAAACGAACACTGAAGCTTTCTTT	CASRKTETNTEAFF
-	once	TRBV4-1	TRBJ1-6	TGCGCCAGCAGCCAAGAAGCCTCTTATTTTATCCACTTT	CASSQEASYFIHF
TRBD2	-	TRBV7-2	TRBJ2-1	TGTGCCAGCAGCTTAGGGGGGAGCGGGAGCAATGAGCAGTTCTTC	CASSLGGSGSNEQFF
TRBD1	-	TRBV11-2	TRBJ1-2	TGTGCCAGCAGCTTAGGGGGACAGAACTATGGCTACACCTTC	CASSLGGQNYGYTF
-	-	TRBV27	TRBJ1-1	TGTGCCAGCAGTTCCGACAGGTTAATTTACACTGAAGCTTTCTTT	CASSSDRLIYTEAFF
-	-	TRBV12-3/TRBV12-4	TRBJ2-5	TGTGCCAGCAGTTTTGCGGGGCAAGAGACCCAGTACTTC	CASSFAGQETQYF
TRBD1	-	TRBV30	TRBJ2-7	TGTGCCTGGATGATGGGACAGGGATACGAGCAGTACTTC	CAWMMGQGYEQYF
-	once	TRBV29-1	TRBJ1-1	TGCAGCGCCGCGATGAACACTGAAGCTTTCTTT	CSAAMNTEAFF
-	-	TRBV28	TRBJ1-1	TGTGCCGGGAGGGGAACAGGGACAATGAACACTGAAGCTTTCTTT	CAGRGTGTMNTEAFF
-	-	TRBV7-2	TRBJ1-4	TGTGCCAGCAGCTTGGGACATTCCCGCCGGAATGAAAAACTGTTTTTT	CASSLGHSRRNEKLFF
TRBD1	few	TRBV7-2	TRBJ2-7	TGTGCCAGCAGCTCCGGGACAGGGAACTACGAGCAGTACTTC	CASSSGTGNYEQYF
-	-	TRBV29-1	TRBJ1-1	TGCAGCGCCGGACAGCGAAACACTGAAGCTTTCTTT	CSAGQRNTEAFF
-	-	TRBV11-2	TRBJ1-2	TGTGCCAGCAGCTTATCGGGGGTTATAGGGAACTATGGCTACACCTTC	CASSLSGVIGNYGYTF
-	-	TRBV5-1	TRBJ2-3	TGCGCCAGCAGCTTGGGTTCTAGCGTGACAGATACGCAGTATTTT	CASSLGSSVTDTQYF
-	-	TRBV6-5	TRBJ2-7	TGTGCCATAGGCCGTGCGAGGGCTGGCGAGCAGTACTTC	CAIGRARAGEQYF
-	-	TRBV18	TRBJ2-3	TGTGCCAGCTCCCCTACCTTTAGCATCCCCACAGATACGCAGTATTTT	CASSPTFSIPTDTQYF
TRBD1	-	TRBV9	TRBJ2-6	TGTGCCAGCAGCGAGCCGGGACAGGGTTTTGGGGCCAACGTCCTGACTTTC	CASSEPGQGFGANVLTF
TRBD1	-	TRBV30	TRBJ1-4	TGTGCCTCCGAGGGGGCCTGGGAAAAACTGTTTTTT	CASEGAWEKLFF
TRBD1	-	TRBV27	TRBJ1-1	TGTGCCAGCAGTTTGTACCGGGACAGGGGTACTGAAGCTTTCTTT	CASSLYRDRGTEAFF
-	few	TRBV7-9	TRBJ2-1	TGTGCCAGCAGCGAATTTGGAGGAGAGCAGTTCTTC	CASSEFGGEQFF
-	-	TRBV19	TRBJ2-1	TGTGCCAGTAGTATTGGCAGCCTAGATGAGCAGTTCTTC	CASSIGSLDEQFF
-	once	TRBV11-2	TRBJ1-2	TGTGCCAGCAGCCCGATGGGGCTCTTCAACTATGGCTACACCTTC	CASSPMGLFNYGYTF
-	-	TRBV5-1	TRBJ2-1	TGCGCCAGCAGCCCCAGGGTCAACAATGAGCAGTTCTTC	CASSPRVNNEQFF
TRBD1	-	TRBV7-2	TRBJ1-1	TGTGCCAGCAGCTTCCATCCGGACAGGGGAGAAGCTTTCTTT	CASSFHPDRGEAFF
TRBD1	-	TRBV2	TRBJ1-5	TGTGCCAGCGGAAAAGACAGGGATCAGCCCCAGCATTTT	CASGKDRDQPQHF
-	-	TRBV28	TRBJ1-1	TGTGCCAGCAGTTTGAGGCAGAACACTGAAGCTTTCTTT	CASSLRQNTEAFF
-	-	TRBV27	TRBJ1-5	TGTGCCAGCAGTCGGAACGGGGGTCAGCCCCAGCATTTT	CASSRNGGQPQHF